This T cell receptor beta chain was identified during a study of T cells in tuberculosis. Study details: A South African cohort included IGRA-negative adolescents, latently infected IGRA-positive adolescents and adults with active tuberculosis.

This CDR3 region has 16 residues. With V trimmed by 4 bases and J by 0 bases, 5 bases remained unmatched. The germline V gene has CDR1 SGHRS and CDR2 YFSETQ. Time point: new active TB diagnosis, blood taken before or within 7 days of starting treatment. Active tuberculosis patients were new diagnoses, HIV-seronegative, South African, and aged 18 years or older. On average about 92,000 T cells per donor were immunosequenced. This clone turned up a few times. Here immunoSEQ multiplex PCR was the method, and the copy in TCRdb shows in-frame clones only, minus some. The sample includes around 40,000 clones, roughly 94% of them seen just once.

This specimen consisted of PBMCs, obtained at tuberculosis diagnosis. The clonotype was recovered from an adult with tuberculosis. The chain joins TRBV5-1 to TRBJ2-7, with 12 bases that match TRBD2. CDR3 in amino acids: CASSPTSGGNSYEQYF. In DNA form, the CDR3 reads TGCGCCAGCAGCCCTACTAGCGGGGGGAACTCCTACGAGCAGTACTTC.